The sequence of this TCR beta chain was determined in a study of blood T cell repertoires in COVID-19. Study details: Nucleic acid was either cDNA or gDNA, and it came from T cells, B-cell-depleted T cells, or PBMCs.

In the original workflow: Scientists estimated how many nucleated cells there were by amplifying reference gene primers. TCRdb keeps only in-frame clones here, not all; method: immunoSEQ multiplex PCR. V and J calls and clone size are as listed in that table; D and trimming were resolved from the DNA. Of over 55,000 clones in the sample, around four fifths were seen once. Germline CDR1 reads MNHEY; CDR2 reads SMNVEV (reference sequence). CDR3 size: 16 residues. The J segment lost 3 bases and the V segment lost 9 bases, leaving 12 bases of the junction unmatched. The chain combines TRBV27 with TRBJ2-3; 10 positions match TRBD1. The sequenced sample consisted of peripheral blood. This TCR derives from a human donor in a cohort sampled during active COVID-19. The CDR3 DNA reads TGTGCCAGTTCTCGACAGGGGGCGGCGTTTACAGATACGCAGTATTTT. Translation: CASSRQGAAFTDTQYF.